This section outlines one TCR beta chain sequence together with its context. Its antigen remains unidentified. The data were taken from a study of OX40 agonist ivuxolimab in advanced cancers. Overall study results and limits: CD8+ T cells averaged more expanded clones than CD4+.

The method was immunoSEQ multiplex PCR; TCRdb's version includes in-frame clones alone and lacks a portion of them. The table has roughly 80,000 clones, under 90% seen once. This CDR3 comprises 15 residues. With V trimmed by 4 bases and J by 9 bases, 7 bases remained unmatched. From germline, CDR1 is LNHDA and CDR2 SQIVND (reference sequence). Sequenced here: CD4+ or CD8+ T cells sorted from blood, sampled in a trial of the OX40 agonist ivuxolimab. This chain links TRBV19 with TRBJ2-4; 12 nucleotides match TRBD2. The TCR sequence derives from an adult with an advanced solid tumor such as melanoma, head and neck, liver or kidney cancer. CDR3 coding DNA: TGTGCCAGTAGTACAACTAGCGGGGGGAGAGGCATTCAGTACTTC. Encoded protein: CASSTTSGGRGIQYF.